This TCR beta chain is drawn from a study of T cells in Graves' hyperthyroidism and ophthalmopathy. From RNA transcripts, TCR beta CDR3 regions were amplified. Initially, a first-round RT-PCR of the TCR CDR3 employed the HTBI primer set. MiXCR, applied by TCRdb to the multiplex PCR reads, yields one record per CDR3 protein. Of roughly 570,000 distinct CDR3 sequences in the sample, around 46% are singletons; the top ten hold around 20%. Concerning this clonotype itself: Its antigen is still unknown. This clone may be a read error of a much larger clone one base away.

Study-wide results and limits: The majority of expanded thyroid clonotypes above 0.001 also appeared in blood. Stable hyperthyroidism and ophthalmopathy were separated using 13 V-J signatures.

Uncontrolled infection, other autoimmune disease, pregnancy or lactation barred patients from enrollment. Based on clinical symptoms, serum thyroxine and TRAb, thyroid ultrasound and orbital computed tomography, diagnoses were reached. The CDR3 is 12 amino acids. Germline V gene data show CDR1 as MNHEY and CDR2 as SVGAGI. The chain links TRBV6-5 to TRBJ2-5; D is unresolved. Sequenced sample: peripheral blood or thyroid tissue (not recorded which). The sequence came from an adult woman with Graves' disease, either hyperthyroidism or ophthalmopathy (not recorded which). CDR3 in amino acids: CASSSEVVTRYF. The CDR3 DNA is TGTGCCAGCAGTTCGGAAGTAGTGACCCGGTACTTC.